This T cell receptor (beta chain) was sequenced in a study of blood T cell repertoires in COVID-19. Trimming removed 2 bases at V and 2 bases at J, with 14 bases between. This CDR3 spans 16 amino acids. Germline V gene data show CDR1 as SGHRS and CDR2 as YFSETQ. In the source study's methods: Amplification with reference gene primers provided the estimates of nucleated cell counts. Generated by immunoSEQ multiplex PCR, the TCRdb table keeps only in-frame clones and is missing some. From that table come the V and J calls and clone size; the DNA was used to work out D and trimming. Of over 250,000 clones in the sample, less than 90% were seen once. The sample holds a few counts of this clone.

This rearrangement joins TRBV5-1 to TRBJ1-3; tentative D call: TRBD1 (6 bases). Material: peripheral blood. This sequence originates from a human donor in a cohort sampled during active COVID-19. The CDR3 protein is CASSLQQGQPGNTIYF. In nucleotides, the CDR3 is TGCGCCAGCAGCTTACAACAGGGTCAACCTGGAAACACCATATATTTT.